This T cell receptor delta chain derives from a study of Vδ1+ human thymocytes. Study results and caveats: Highly polyclonal TRG and TRD repertoires with Gaussian CDR3 length distributions appeared in thymus. Despite high sort purity, approximately 20% of thymic T cell receptor delta sequences were Vdelta2.

After alphabeta T cell depletion, CD3+ Vdelta1+ Vdelta2- thymocytes were sorted. The junction had 12 bases not matched to a gene; V was cut back by 9 bases and J by 0 bases. Germline V gene lookup returns CDR1 GEAIGNYY and CDR2 EKD. The CDR3 sequence is 16 residues long. The template was reverse-transcribed extracted RNA. CDR3 amplicons came from multiplex PCR with pooled V-gene forward and constant-region reverse primers. TCRdb re-called the multiplex PCR reads using CATT. Seen here are tens of thousands of delta-chain clones, roughly 29% observed once, and the top ten hold 1.6%. This clone has just a few counts. What it recognizes is unknown. Other nucleotide sequences from this sample produce the same CDR3.

The chain employs TRDV2 and TRDJ1; 10 bases map to TRDD3. The clonotype comes from a boy younger than two who had congenital heart surgery. Material: Vdelta1+ gamma-delta thymocytes from the thymus. Subset given: FACS-sorted CD3+ TCRalphabeta- TCRVdelta1+ TCRVdelta2- thymocytes. The CDR3 spells CATPLLGDYYTDKLIF. In nucleotides, the CDR3 is TGTGCCACGCCCTTACTGGGGGATTACTACACCGATAAACTCATCTTT.